This T cell receptor (beta chain) is drawn from a study of vaccination effects on CD4 cells after COVID-19. In the case of this clone: Its antigen is unknown.

Germline assignment: CDR1 SGHTA and CDR2 FQGNSA. V shed 4 bases, J shed 2 bases, and the junction held 10 bases outside the gene matches. The CDR3 consists of 16 residues. Before sequencing, viral peptide pools were used by the ViraFEST assay to expand antigen-specific CD4+ T cells. With more than 9 days of culture completed, CD4+ T cells were isolated. A PCR test confirmed that the person had SARS-CoV-2 infection between March and December 2020. Repertoires were generated with immunoSEQ multiplex PCR, while TCRdb's copy carries only in-frame clones and drops some. The sample lists approximately 70,000 clones; 73% were seen once.

The sequence derives from a human donor who had a prior SARS-CoV-2 infection. The sequences come from CD4+ T cells from PBMCs cultured with HIV peptides, collected before COVID-19 vaccination. Subset described: HIV-1 Nef peptide pool negative control/reference culture. The chain couples TRBV7-2 to TRBJ2-7, with 8 bases aligning to TRBD2. CDR3 coding DNA: TGTGCCAGCAGCTCGGTCGGCGGGAGGTCTCCCTACGAGCAGTACTTC. Its protein product is CASSSVGGRSPYEQYF.